These 4 T cell receptor beta chains were sequenced from one sample in a study of cytomegalovirus exposure and HLA in healthy donors. Here immunoSEQ multiplex PCR was the method, and the copy in TCRdb shows in-frame clones only, minus some. The sample has 100,000 to 150,000 clones, roughly 89% seen once; the top ten hold around 1.1%. Sequencing input: PBMCs. The receptors were sampled from a woman between 18 and 29 years old in good health and CMV-seronegative.

Only one count was recorded for this clone. The gene calls are TRBV7-9 and TRBJ2-3, with 12 positions matching TRBD2. The CDR3 has 16 amino acids. After removal of 4 bases from V and 2 bases from J, the junction contained 4 bases not matched to a gene. In germline, CDR1 is SEHNR, CDR2 FQNEAQ (reference sequence). CDR3 sequence (DNA): TGTGCCAGCAGCTCTGGGACTAGCGGGTTCACAGATACGCAGTATTTT. This codes for CASSSGTSGFTDTQYF.

This chain joins TRBV19 and TRBJ1-5, with TRBD1 identical over 10 bases. This CDR3 comprises 16 residues. The germline CDR1 and CDR2 sequences are LNHDA and SQIVND (reference sequence). V lost 3 bases to trimming and J lost 8 bases; unmatched junction nucleotides: 10. CDR3 nucleotide sequence: TGTGCCAGTAGTATCCCGGGACAGGGGTCTTGGGAGCCCCAGCATTTT. This sequence encodes CASSIPGQGSWEPQHF.

This clone appeared once. V is TRBV5-1 and J is TRBJ2-2; 12 nucleotides agree with TRBD2. CDR3 size: 17 residues. V lost 0 bases, J lost 4 bases, and 4 bases stayed unmatched. Germline assignment: CDR1 SGHRS and CDR2 YFSETQ. The CDR3 is CASSLVGTSGFTGELFF. Written as DNA, the CDR3 is TGCGCCAGCAGCTTGGTCGGGACTAGCGGGTTCACCGGGGAGCTGTTTTTT. The entire variable domain, with the rest obtained from reference TRBV5-1 and TRBJ2-2, is as follows: KAGVTQTPRYLIKTRGQQVTLSCSPISGHRSVSWYQQTPGQGLQFLFEYFSETQRNKGNFPGRFSGRQFSNSRSEMNVSTLELGDSALYLCASSLVGTSGFTGELFFGEGSRLTVL.

The rearrangement uses TRBV7-6 and TRBJ1-3; TRBD1 aligns across 7 bases. Germline V gene sequence: CDR1 SGHVS, CDR2 FNYEAQ. Germline trimming cut 4 bases from V and 7 bases from J; bases unmatched to any gene: 10. The CDR3 extends over 15 amino acids. This chain's CDR3 is CASSSPGTAGNTIYF. The CDR3 coding sequence is TGTGCCAGCAGCTCCCCCGGGACAGCCGGGAACACCATATATTTT. The entire variable domain, with the rest obtained from reference TRBV7-6 and TRBJ1-3, is as follows: GAGVSQSPRYKVTKRGQDVALRCDPISGHVSLYWYRQALGQGPEFLTYFNYEAQQDKSGLPNDRFSAERPEGSISTLTIQRTEQRDSAMYRCASSSPGTAGNTIYFGEGSWLTVV.